Below, 28 T cell receptor beta chains from the same sample are listed, as sequenced in a study of regulatory T cells. General study results and limits: CD3G-deficient patients' regulatory T cells showed reduced Shannon diversity versus autologous conventional CD4+ and control regulatory cells.

The PCR used 52 TRBV and 13 TRBJ primers. Sequencing used immunoSEQ multiplex PCR; TCRdb keeps in-frame clones, though not all of them. In the table there are some 6,100 clones, over 75% of which are singletons. These receptors have no identified antigens. The sample taken for sequencing was CD4+ Tregs sorted from blood. These receptor sequences come from a person between 18 and 30 years old with CD3G deficiency.

This chain uses TRBV6-6 with TRBJ1-1; D might be TRBD1 (6 bases). Trimming took off 6 bases at V and 2 bases at J, with 13 bases between the two ends. The CDR3 runs to 14 residues. CDR1 MNHNY and CDR2 SVGAGI come from the germline V gene (reference sequence). The CDR3 DNA sequence: TGTGCCAGCAGCCTCCCAGGGACAAACACTGAAGCTTTCTTT. The encoded protein is CASSLPGTNTEAFF.

The chain couples TRBV6-5 to TRBJ2-2; perhaps D is TRBD1 or TRBD2 (5 bases each). The germline V gene encodes CDR1 MNHEY and CDR2 SVGAGI. This CDR3 has 15 residues. The germline V and J ends were trimmed by 4 bases and 7 bases, with 16 bases remaining between them. In DNA form, the CDR3 reads TGTGCCAGCAGTTCAGGGAATGGAGGCGGCGGGGAGCTGTTTTTT. Translated: CASSSGNGGGGELFF.

This clone was observed a single time. The chain is built from TRBV5-1 and TRBJ2-1; TRBD2 agrees at 7 bases. The ends lost 1 base at V and 10 bases at J; junction bases unmatched: 8. CDR3 size: 14 residues. Germline loops: CDR1 SGHRS, CDR2 YFSETQ. CDR3 coding DNA: TGCGCCAGCAGCTTGAGTGGGCGGGAGCGAGAGCAGTTCTTC. The encoded protein is CASSLSGREREQFF.

The chain has TRBV5-1 and TRBJ2-3; TRBD2 is a possible D gene (6 bases). CDR1 SGHRS and CDR2 YFSETQ come from the germline V gene. The CDR3 runs to 16 residues. V gave up 4 bases and J gave up 0 bases, with 15 bases separating them. The CDR3 nucleotides read TGCGCCAGCAGCCAGAGTAGCGGTACTAGCACAGATACGCAGTATTTT. This encodes CASSQSSGTSTDTQYF. The full variable domain, with the rest looked up from reference TRBV5-1 and TRBJ2-3, is KAGVTQTPRYLIKTRGQQVTLSCSPISGHRSVSWYQQTPGQGLQFLFEYFSETQRNKGNFPGRFSGRQFSNSRSEMNVSTLELGDSALYLCASSQSSGTSTDTQYFGPGTRLTVL.

J is TRBJ2-7 and V is TRBV6-1, with 10 bases that match TRBD2. In germline, CDR1 is MNHNS, CDR2 SASEGT. The trim removed 8 bases at V and 4 bases at J, leaving 5 bases unmatched. This CDR3 has 13 residues. As DNA, the CDR3 is TGTGCCAGCTCGCTAGCGGGGGCATACGAGCAGTACTTC. This sequence encodes CASSLAGAYEQYF.

The V gene is TRBV28, the J gene TRBJ1-5, with 9 nucleotides matching TRBD1. V trimming: 8 bases; J trimming: 7 bases; junction bases outside the gene matches: 9. Germline V gene lookup returns CDR1 MDHEN and CDR2 SYDVKM. The CDR3 spans 14 residues. The chain's CDR3 is CASRTGTGLQPQHF. In DNA, the CDR3 is TGTGCCAGCCGTACCGGGACAGGGCTGCAGCCCCAGCATTTT.

The J gene is TRBJ2-7, the V gene TRBV28; TRBD2 agrees at 11 bases. Losses at the gene ends were 6 bases for V and 1 base for J; bases not matched to a gene: 11. Per germline, CDR1 MDHEN and CDR2 SYDVKM. The CDR3 sequence is 17 residues long. Here the CDR3 DNA reads TGTGCCAGCAGCACTACGCTTAGCGGGAGGGTATCCTACGAGCAGTACTTC. Translated, it gives CASSTTLSGRVSYEQYF.

This chain joins TRBV28 and TRBJ1-1, with D possibly matching TRBD1 (6 bases). This CDR3 contains 13 residues. Germline assignment: CDR1 MDHEN and CDR2 SYDVKM. Trimming took 5 bases from V and 5 from J, leaving 12 bases between them. The CDR3 sequence: CASSQGSRTEAFF. The CDR3 coding sequence is TGTGCCAGCAGTCAGGGGAGTAGGACTGAAGCTTTCTTT.

This chain uses TRBV7-9 with TRBJ2-3; D is perhaps TRBD1 (5 bases). CDR1 SEHNR and CDR2 FQNEAQ come from the germline V gene (reference sequence). CDR3 length equals 13 residues. Trimming took off 8 bases at V and 2 bases at J, with 11 bases between the two ends. The CDR3 region is CASGQKHTDTQYF. The CDR3 bases are TGTGCCAGCGGACAAAAGCACACAGATACGCAGTATTTT.

J is TRBJ2-7 and V is TRBV10-3, with TRBD1 matching over 8 bases. The J segment lost 5 bases and the V segment lost 3 bases, leaving 3 bases of the junction unmatched. CDR1 and CDR2 from the germline V gene are ENHRY and SYGVKD. The CDR3 totals 13 residues. CDR3 sequence (DNA): TGTGCCATCAGTGAACGGACAGGGAACGAGCAGTACTTC. It codes for CAISERTGNEQYF.

This clone has just a few counts. V is TRBV6-1 and J is TRBJ2-7; D gene unclear. Germline assignment: CDR1 MNHNS and CDR2 SASEGT. Trimming shortened V by 2 bases and J by 4 bases, and 15 bases separated the two germline ends. The length of the CDR3 is 15 residues. The CDR3 spells CASSESSRYGYEQYF. DNA for the CDR3: TGTGCCAGCAGTGAATCTTCCAGGTACGGGTACGAGCAGTACTTC.

J is TRBJ1-2 and V is TRBV19; D unresolved. The ends were cut back, 6 bases at V and 4 bases at J, with 12 bases in the middle. Germline CDR1 and CDR2: LNHDA and SQIVND (reference sequence). CDR3 length: 13 residues. This chain's CDR3 is CASSRDNIYGYTF. Written as DNA, the CDR3 is TGTGCCAGTAGCCGTGACAACATCTATGGCTACACCTTC.

The CDR3: CASRGTGAYEQYF. The DNA for the CDR3 is TGTGCCAGCAGGGGGACAGGAGCCTACGAGCAGTACTTC. This rearrangement joins TRBV6-6 to TRBJ2-7; 8 nucleotides match TRBD1. In germline, CDR1 is MNHNY, CDR2 SVGAGI (reference sequence). The CDR3 runs to 13 residues. Trimming at V came to 6 bases and at J to 2 bases, leaving 3 bases not matched to a gene.

This chain connects TRBV28 to TRBJ2-2; 9 nucleotides line up with TRBD1. This CDR3 comprises 15 residues. V lost 10 bases, J lost 5 bases, and 11 bases stayed unmatched. Per germline, CDR1 MDHEN and CDR2 SYDVKM. CDR3 residues: CAISQGAQGTGELFF. CDR3 in DNA: TGTGCCATCTCACAGGGGGCCCAGGGAACCGGGGAGCTGTTTTTT.

J is TRBJ2-3 and V is TRBV6-1; no definite D call. This CDR3 is 16 amino acids long. V gave up 4 bases and J gave up 5 bases, with 19 bases separating them. Germline lookup yields CDR1 MNHNS and CDR2 SASEGT. CDR3 sequence reads: CASSAQALWTGDTQYF. The CDR3 coding sequence is TGTGCCAGCAGTGCCCAGGCCCTTTGGACGGGAGATACGCAGTATTTT.

J is TRBJ1-4 and V is TRBV6-1; D gene uncertain. The germline V gene has CDR1 MNHNS and CDR2 SASEGT. This CDR3 is 11 amino acids long. Trimming stripped 5 bases from V and 7 bases from J, with 5 bases between. The CDR3 is CASSSTEKLFF. In DNA form, the CDR3 reads TGTGCCAGCAGTAGCACTGAAAAACTGTTTTTT.

The rearrangement uses TRBV10-3 and TRBJ2-1, with 8 bases fitting TRBD2. The V and J ends lost 10 bases and 1 base, in that order; junction bases with no gene match: 9. CDR1 is ENHRY and CDR2 is SYGVKD in the germline V gene. The CDR3 is 15 residues long. CDR3 DNA: TGTGCCACCCGAAGCGGGAGAGGGTCCTACAATGAGCAGTTCTTC. It is translated as CATRSGRGSYNEQFF.

The chain carries TRBV6-1 and TRBJ1-5; 9 bases map to TRBD1. The germline V gene encodes CDR1 MNHNS and CDR2 SASEGT. This CDR3 comprises 14 residues. V shed 8 bases and J 3 bases; nucleotides not matched to a gene: 5. Here the CDR3 reads CASGDRALNQPQHF. CDR3 bases: TGTGCCAGCGGGGACAGGGCACTCAATCAGCCCCAGCATTTT.

This chain joins TRBV5-1 and TRBJ2-1; TRBD2 is a possible D gene (6 bases). The CDR3 loop spans 14 amino acids. Trimming removed 4 bases from V and 2 bases from J, with 10 bases in between. The germline CDR1 and CDR2 sequences are SGHRS and YFSETQ. CDR3 bases: TGCGCCAGCAGCCTGGGGACTCCCTACAATGAGCAGTTCTTC. Translating it yields CASSLGTPYNEQFF.

This clone was observed a handful of times. This chain connects TRBV5-1 to TRBJ2-7, with TRBD2 matching 7 bases. This CDR3 is built from 16 residues. J lost 5 bases, V lost 0 bases, and 11 bases had no gene match. Looked up from germline, CDR1 is SGHRS and CDR2 is YFSETQ. Here the CDR3 DNA reads TGCGCCAGCAGCTTGGGGTCTGGCGGGAGCGTCCACGAGCAGTACTTC. It encodes CASSLGSGGSVHEQYF. Looking up the rest from reference TRBV5-1 and TRBJ2-7 gives the full variable domain: KAGVTQTPRYLIKTRGQQVTLSCSPISGHRSVSWYQQTPGQGLQFLFEYFSETQRNKGNFPGRFSGRQFSNSRSEMNVSTLELGDSALYLCASSLGSGGSVHEQYFGPGTRLTVT.

The V call is TRBV6-1, the J call TRBJ1-1, with a weak D call TRBD1 (5 bases). V was clipped by 7 bases and J by 7 bases, with 16 bases between them. CDR1 and CDR2 (germline): MNHNS, SASEGT. The CDR3 is made up of 13 amino acids. The CDR3 nucleotides read TGTGCCAGCAAGACGAGAGCGAGGGGTGAAGCTTTCTTT. Translating it yields CASKTRARGEAFF.

CDR3 sequence: CASSQTGGGYTF. CDR3 DNA: TGTGCCAGCAGCCAAACAGGGGGTGGCTACACCTTC. The V call is TRBV28, the J call TRBJ1-2, with 8 bases matching TRBD1. This CDR3 spans 12 amino acids. V was clipped by 6 bases and J by 7 bases; unmatched bases: 4. Germline loops: CDR1 MDHEN, CDR2 SYDVKM.

The rearrangement links TRBV11-2 to TRBJ2-7; D is unclear. Germline-derived CDR1 and CDR2 are SGHAT and FQNNGV. V was trimmed by 5 bases and J by 5 bases, leaving 13 bases between them. The CDR3 sequence is 13 residues long. CDR3 nucleotide sequence: TGTGCCAGCAGCCCAACTGGGCTAGACGAGCAGTACTTC. It yields the protein CASSPTGLDEQYF.

The V and J genes are TRBV10-3 and TRBJ2-3; TRBD2 might be the D (6 bases). Germline loops: CDR1 ENHRY, CDR2 SYGVKD. V dropped 6 bases and J dropped 3 bases, with 13 bases sitting between them. The CDR3 has 14 amino acids. DNA for the CDR3: TGTGCCATCAGGGGATCGGCGGGGACAGATACGCAGTATTTT. It codes for CAIRGSAGTDTQYF.

This clone occurred once. The chain is built from TRBV28 and TRBJ2-3; unclear D gene. This CDR3 region has 15 residues. Germline CDR1 and CDR2: MDHEN and SYDVKM. The V gene lost 3 bases and the J gene lost 0 bases, with 10 bases spanning the gap. This CDR3 is CASSFGRFSTDTQYF. CDR3 bases: TGTGCCAGCAGTTTCGGTCGATTTAGCACAGATACGCAGTATTTT.

This clone was observed once. The V call is TRBV28, the J call TRBJ1-1; no definite D call. The CDR3 has 13 residues. The germline gives CDR1 MDHEN, CDR2 SYDVKM. Trimming cost V 8 bases and J 1 base, with 11 bases left between them. CDR3 sequence reads: CASSPWKNTEAFF. As DNA, the CDR3 is TGTGCCAGCTCTCCATGGAAGAACACTGAAGCTTTCTTT.

V is TRBV18 and J is TRBJ2-5, with D perhaps being TRBD1 or TRBD2 (5 bases each). Germline CDR1 is KGHSH and CDR2 is LQKENI. V lost 6 bases, J lost 7 bases, and 12 bases lay in between. The CDR3 is 12 residues long. CDR3 loop: CASSGTGGTQYF. The DNA of the CDR3 is TGTGCCAGCTCCGGGACCGGAGGGACCCAGTACTTC. Full variable domain (rest looked up from reference TRBV18 and TRBJ2-5): NAGVMQNPRHLVRRRGQEARLRCSPMKGHSHVYWYRQLPEEGLKFMVYLQKENIIDESGMPKERFSAEFPKEGPSILRIQQVVRGDSAAYFCASSGTGGTQYFGPGTRLLVL.

This rearrangement joins TRBV5-1 to TRBJ2-1, with 12 bases aligning to TRBD2. Per the germline V gene, CDR1 is SGHRS and CDR2 is YFSETQ. The CDR3 is made up of 15 amino acids. V lost 0 bases, J lost 7 bases, and 2 bases stayed unmatched. The CDR3 is CASSLGLAGENEQFF. In nucleotides, the CDR3 is TGCGCCAGCAGCTTGGGACTAGCGGGAGAAAATGAGCAGTTCTTC.